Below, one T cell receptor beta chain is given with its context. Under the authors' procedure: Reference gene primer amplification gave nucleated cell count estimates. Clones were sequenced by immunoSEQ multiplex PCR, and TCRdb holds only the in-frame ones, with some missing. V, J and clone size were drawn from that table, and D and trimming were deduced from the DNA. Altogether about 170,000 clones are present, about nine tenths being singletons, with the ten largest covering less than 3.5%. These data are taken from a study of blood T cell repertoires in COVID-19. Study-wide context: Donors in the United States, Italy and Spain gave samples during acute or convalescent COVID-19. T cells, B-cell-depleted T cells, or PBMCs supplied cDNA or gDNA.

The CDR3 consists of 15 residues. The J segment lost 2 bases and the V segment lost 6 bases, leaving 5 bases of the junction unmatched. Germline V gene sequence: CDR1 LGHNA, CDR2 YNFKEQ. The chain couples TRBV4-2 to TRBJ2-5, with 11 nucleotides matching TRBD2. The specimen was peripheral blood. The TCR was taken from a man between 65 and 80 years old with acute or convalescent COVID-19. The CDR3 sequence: CASRPGTSGQETQYF. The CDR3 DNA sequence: TGTGCCAGCAGGCCCGGGACTAGCGGTCAAGAGACCCAGTACTTC.